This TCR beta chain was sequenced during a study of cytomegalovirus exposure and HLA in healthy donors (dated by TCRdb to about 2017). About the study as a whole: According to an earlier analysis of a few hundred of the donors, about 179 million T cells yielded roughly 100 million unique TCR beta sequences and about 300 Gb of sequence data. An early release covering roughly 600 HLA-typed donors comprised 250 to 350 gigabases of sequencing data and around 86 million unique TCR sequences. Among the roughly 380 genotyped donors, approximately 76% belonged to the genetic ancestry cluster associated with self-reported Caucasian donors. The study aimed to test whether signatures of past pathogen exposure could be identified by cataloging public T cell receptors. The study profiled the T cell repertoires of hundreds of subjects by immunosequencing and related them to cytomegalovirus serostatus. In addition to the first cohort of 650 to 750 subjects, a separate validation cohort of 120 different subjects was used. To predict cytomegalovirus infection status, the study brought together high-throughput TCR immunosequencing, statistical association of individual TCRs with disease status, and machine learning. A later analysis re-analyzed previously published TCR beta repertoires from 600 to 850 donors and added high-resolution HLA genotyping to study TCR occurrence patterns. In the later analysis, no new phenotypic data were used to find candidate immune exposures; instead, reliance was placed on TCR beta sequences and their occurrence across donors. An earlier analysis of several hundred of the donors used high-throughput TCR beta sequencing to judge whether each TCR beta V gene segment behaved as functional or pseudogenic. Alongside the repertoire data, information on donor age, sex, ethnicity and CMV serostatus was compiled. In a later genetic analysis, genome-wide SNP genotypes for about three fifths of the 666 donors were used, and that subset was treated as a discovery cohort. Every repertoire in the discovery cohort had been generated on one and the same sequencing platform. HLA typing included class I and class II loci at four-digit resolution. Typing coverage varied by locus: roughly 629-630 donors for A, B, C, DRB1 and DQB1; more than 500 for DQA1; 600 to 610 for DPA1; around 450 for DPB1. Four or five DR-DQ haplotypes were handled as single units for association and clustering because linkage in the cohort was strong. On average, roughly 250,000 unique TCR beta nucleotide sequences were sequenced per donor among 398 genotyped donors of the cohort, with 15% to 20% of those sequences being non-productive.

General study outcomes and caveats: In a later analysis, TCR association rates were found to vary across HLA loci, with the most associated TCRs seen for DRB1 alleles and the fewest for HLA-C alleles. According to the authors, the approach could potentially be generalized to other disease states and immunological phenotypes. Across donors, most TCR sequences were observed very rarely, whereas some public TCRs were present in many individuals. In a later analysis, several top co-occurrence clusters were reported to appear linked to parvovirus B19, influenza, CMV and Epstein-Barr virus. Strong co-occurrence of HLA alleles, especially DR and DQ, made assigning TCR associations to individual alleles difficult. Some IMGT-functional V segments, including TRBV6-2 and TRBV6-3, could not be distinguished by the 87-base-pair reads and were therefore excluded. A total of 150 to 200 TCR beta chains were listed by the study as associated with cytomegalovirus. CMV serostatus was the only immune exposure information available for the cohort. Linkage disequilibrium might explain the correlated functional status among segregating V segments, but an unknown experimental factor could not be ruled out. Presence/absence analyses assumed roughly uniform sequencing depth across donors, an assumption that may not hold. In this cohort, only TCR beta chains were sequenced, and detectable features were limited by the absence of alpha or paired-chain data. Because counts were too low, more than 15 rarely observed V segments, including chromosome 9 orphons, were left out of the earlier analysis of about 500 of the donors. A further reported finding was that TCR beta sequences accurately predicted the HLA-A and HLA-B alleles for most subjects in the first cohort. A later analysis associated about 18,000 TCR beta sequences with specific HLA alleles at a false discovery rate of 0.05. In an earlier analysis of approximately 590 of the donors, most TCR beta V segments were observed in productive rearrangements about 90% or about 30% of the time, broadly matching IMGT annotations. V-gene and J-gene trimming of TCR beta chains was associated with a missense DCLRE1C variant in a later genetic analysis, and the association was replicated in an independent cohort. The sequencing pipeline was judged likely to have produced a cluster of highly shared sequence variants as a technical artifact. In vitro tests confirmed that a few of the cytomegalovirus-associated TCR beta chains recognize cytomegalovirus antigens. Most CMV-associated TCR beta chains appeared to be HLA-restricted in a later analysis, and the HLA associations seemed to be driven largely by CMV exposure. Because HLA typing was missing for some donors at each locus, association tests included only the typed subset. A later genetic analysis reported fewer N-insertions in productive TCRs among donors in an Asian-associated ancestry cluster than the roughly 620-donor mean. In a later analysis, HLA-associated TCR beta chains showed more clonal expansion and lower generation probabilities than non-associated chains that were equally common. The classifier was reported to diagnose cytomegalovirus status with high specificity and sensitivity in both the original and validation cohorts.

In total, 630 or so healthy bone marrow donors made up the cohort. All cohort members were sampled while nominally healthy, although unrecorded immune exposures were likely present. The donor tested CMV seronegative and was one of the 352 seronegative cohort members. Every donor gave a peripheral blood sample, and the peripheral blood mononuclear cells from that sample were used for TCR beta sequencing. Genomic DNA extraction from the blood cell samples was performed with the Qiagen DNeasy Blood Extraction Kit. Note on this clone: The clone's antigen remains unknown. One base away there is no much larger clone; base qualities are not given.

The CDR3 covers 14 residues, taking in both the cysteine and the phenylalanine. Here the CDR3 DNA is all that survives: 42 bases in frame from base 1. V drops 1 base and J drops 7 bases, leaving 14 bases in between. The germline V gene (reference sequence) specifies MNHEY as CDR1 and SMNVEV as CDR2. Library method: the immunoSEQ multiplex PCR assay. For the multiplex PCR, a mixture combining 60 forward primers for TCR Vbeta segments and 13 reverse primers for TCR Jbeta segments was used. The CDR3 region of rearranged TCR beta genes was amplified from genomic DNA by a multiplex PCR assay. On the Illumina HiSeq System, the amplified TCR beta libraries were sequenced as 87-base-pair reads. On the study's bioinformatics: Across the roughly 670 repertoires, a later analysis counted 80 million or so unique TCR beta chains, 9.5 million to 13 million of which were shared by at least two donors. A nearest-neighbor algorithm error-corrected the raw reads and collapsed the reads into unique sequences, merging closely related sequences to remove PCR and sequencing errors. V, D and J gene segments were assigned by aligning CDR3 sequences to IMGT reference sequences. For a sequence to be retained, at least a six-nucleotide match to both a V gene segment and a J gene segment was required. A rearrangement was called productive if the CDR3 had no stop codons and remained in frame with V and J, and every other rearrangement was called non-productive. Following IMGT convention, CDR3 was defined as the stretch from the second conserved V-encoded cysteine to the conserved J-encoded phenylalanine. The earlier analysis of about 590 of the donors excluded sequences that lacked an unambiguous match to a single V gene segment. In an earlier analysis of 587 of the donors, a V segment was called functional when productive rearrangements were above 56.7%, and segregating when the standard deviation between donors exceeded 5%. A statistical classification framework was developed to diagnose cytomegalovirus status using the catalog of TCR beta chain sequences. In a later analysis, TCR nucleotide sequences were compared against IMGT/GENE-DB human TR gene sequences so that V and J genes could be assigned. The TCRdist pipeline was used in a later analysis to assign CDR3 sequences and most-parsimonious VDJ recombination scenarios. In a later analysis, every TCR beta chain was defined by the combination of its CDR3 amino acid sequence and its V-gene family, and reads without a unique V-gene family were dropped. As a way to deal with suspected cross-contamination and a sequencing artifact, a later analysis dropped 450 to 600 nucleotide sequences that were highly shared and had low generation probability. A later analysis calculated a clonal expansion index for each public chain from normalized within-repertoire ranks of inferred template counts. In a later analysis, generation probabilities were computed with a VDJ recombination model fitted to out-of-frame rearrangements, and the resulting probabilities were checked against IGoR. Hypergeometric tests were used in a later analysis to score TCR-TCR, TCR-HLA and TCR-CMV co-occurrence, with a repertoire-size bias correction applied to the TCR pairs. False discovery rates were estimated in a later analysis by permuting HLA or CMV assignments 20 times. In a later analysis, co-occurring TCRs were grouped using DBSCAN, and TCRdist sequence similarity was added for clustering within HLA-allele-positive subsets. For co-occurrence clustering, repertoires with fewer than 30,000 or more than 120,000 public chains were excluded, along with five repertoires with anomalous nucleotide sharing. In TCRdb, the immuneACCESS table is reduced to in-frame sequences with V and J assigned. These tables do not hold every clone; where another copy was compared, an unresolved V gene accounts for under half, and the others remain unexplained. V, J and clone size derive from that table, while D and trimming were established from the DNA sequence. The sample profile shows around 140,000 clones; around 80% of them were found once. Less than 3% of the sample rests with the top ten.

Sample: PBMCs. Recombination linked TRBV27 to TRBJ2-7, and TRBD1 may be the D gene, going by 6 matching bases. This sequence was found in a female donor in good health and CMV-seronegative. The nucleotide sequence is TGTGCCAGCAGTTTATATGGCCAGGGGAATGAGCAGTACTTC. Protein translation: CASSLYGQGNEQYF.